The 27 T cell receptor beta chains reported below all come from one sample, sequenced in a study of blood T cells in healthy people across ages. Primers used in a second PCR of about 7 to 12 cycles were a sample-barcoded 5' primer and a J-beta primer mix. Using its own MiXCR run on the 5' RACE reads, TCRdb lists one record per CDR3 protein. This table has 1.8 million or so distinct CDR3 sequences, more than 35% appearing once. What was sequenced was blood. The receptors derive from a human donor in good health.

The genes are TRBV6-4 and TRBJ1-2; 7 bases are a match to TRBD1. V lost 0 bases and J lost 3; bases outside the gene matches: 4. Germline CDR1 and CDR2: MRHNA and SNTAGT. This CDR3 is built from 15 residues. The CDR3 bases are TGTGCCAGCAGTGACTCGGAAGGGACAGACTATGGCTACACCTTC. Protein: CASSDSEGTDYGYTF.

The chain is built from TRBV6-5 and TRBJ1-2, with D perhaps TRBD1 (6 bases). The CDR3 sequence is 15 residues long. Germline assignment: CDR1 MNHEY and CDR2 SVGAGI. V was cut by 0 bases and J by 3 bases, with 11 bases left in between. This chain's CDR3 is CASSYSRGAYYGYTF. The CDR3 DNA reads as TGTGCCAGCAGTTACTCGCGGGGGGCTTACTATGGCTACACCTTC.

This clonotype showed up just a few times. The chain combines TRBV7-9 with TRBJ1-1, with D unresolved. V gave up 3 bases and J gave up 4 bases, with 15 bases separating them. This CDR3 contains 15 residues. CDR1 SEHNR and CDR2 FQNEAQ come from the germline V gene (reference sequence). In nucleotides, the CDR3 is TGTGCCAGCAGCTTCCTGATCCAGTGGGCCACTGAAGCTTTCTTT. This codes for CASSFLIQWATEAFF.

The CDR3 nucleotides read TGTGCCAGCAGCTTACTGTCGAAGAACGAGCAGTACTTC. Protein sequence: CASSLLSKNEQYF. This rearrangement joins TRBV7-2 to TRBJ2-7; D gene unclear. With 2 bases removed from V and 5 bases from J, the gap between germline ends came to 10 bases. The CDR3 runs to 13 residues. CDR1 SGHTA and CDR2 FQGNSA come from the germline V gene.

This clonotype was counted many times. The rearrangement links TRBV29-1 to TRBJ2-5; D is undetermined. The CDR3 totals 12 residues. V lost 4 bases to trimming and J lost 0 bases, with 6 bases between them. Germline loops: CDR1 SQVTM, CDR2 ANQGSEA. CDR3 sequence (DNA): TGCAGCGTTGGAATGAACCAAGAGACCCAGTACTTC. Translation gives CSVGMNQETQYF. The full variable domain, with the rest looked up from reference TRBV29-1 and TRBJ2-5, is SAVISQKPSRDICQRGTSLTIQCQVDSQVTMMFWYRQQPGQSLTLIATANQGSEATYESGFVIDKFPISRPNLTFSTLTVSNMSPEDSSIYLCSVGMNQETQYFGPGTRLLVL.

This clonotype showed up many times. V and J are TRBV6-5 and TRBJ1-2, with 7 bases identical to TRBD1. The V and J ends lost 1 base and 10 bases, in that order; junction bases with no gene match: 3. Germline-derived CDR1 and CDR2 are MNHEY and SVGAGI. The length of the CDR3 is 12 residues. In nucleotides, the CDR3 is TGTGCCAGCAGTTACTTCGGACAGGACTACACCTTC. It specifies CASSYFGQDYTF.

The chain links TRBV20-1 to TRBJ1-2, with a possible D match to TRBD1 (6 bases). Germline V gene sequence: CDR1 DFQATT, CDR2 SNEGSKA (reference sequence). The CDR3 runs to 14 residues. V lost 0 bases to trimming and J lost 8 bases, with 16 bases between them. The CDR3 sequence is CSARDGRGIGGYTF. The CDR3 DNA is TGCAGTGCTAGAGATGGCAGGGGAATAGGAGGCTACACCTTC.

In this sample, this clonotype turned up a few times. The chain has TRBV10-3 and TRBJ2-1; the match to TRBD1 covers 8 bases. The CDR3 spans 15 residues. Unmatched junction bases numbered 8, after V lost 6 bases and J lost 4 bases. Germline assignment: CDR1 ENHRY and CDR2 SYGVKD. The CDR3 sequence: CAIRDGTGQYNEQFF. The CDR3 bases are TGTGCCATCAGGGACGGGACAGGACAATACAATGAGCAGTTCTTC.

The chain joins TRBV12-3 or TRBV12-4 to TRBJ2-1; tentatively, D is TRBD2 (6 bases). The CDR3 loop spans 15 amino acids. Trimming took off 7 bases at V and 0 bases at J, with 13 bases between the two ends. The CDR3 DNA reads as TGTGCCAGCAAAGGGACTGGGCACTCCTACAATGAGCAGTTCTTC. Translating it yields CASKGTGHSYNEQFF.

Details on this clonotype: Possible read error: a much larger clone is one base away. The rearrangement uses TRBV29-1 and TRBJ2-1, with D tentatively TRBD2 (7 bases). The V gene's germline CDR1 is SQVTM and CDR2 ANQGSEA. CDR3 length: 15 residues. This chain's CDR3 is CSVEGQGTIHNDQFF. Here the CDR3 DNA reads TGCAGCGTTGAAGGGCAGGGGACTATACACAATGACCAGTTCTTC.

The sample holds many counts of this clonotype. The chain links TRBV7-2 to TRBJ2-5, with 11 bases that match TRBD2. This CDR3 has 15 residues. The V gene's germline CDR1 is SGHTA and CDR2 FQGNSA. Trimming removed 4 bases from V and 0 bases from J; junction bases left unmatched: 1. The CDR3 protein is CASSSSGGYQETQYF. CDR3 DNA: TGTGCCAGCAGCTCTAGCGGGGGGTACCAAGAGACCCAGTACTTC.

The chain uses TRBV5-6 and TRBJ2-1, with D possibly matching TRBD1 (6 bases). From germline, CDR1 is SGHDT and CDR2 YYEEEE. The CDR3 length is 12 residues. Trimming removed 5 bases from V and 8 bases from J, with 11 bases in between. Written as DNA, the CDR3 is TGTGCCAGCAGACAGGGTTGGGATGAGCAGTTCTTC. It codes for CASRQGWDEQFF.

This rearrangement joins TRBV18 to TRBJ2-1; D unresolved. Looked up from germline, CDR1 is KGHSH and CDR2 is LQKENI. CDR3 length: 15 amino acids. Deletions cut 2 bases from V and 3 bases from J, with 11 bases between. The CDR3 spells CASSPLSGIYNEQFF. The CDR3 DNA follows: TGTGCCAGCTCACCATTGTCAGGTATCTACAATGAGCAGTTCTTC.

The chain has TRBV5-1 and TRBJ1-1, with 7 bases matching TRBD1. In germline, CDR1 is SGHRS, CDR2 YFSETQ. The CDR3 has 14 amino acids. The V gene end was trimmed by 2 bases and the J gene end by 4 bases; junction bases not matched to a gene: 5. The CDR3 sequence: CASSFWGQSTEAFF. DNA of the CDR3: TGCGCCAGCAGCTTCTGGGGACAGAGCACTGAAGCTTTCTTT.

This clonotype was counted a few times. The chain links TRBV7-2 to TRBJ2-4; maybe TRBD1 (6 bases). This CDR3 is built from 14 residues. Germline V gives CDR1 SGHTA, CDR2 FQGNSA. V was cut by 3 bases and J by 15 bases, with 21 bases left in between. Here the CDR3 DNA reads TGTGCCAGCAGCTTCGACAGGCTAGATTGGAGTCCGTACTTC. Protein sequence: CASSFDRLDWSPYF.

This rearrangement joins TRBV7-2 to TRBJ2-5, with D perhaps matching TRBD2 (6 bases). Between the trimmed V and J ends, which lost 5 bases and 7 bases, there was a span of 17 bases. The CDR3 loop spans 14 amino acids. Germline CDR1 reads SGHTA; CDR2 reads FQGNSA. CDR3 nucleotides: TGTGCCAGCAGCCCCCGGGTCTCGGGGGTGACCCAGTACTTC. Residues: CASSPRVSGVTQYF.

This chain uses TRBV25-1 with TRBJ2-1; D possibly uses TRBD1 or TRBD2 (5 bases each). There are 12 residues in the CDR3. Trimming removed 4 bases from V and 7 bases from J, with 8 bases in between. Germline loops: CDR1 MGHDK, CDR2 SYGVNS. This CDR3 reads CASSGGFNEQFF. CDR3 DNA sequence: TGTGCCAGCAGTGGGGGGTTTAATGAGCAGTTCTTC.

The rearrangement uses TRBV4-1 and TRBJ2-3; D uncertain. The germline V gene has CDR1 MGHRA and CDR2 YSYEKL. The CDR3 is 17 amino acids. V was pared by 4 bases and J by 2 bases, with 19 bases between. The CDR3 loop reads CASSPEARASYTDTQYF. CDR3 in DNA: TGCGCCAGCAGCCCTGAAGCCCGCGCCTCCTACACAGATACGCAGTATTTT.

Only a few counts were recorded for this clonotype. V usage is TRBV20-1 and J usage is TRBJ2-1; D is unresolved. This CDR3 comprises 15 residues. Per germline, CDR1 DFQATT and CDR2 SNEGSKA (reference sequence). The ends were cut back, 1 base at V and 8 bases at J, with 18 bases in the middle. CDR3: CSARGHVVMFDEQFF. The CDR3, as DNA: TGCAGTGCTAGAGGTCACGTAGTGATGTTCGATGAGCAGTTCTTC.

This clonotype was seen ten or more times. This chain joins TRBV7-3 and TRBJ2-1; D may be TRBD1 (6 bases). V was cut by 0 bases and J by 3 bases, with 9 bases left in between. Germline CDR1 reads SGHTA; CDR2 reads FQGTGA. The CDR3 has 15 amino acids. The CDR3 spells CASSLTGASYNEQFF. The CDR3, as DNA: TGTGCCAGCAGCTTAACGGGGGCCAGCTACAATGAGCAGTTCTTC.

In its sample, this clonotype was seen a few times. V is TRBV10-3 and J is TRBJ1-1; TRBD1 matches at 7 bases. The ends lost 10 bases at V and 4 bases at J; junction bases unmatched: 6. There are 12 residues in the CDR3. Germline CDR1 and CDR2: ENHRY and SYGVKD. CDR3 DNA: TGTGCCACCAACCGGGACAGCACTGAAGCTTTCTTT. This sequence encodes CATNRDSTEAFF.

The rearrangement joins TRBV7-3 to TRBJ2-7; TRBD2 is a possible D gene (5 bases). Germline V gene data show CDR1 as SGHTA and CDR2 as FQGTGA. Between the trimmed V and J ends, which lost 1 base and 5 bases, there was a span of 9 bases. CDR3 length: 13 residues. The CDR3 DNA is TGTGCCAGCAGCTTAAGATCGGGAAACGAGCAGTACTTC. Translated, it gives CASSLRSGNEQYF.

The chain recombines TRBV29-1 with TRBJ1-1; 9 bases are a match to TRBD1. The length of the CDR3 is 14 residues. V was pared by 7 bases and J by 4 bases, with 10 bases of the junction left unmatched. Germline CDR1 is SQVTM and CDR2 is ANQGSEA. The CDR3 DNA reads TGCAGCGCGCGAACAGGGGGCGTTTCCACTGAAGCTTTCTTT. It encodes CSARTGGVSTEAFF. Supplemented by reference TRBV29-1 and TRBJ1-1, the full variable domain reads SAVISQKPSRDICQRGTSLTIQCQVDSQVTMMFWYRQQPGQSLTLIATANQGSEATYESGFVIDKFPISRPNLTFSTLTVSNMSPEDSSIYLCSARTGGVSTEAFFGQGTRLTVV.

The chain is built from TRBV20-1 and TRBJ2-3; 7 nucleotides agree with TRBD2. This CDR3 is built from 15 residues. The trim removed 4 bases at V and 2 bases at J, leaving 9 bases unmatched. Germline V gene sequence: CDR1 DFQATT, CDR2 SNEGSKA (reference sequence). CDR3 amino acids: CSAIDPRGDTDTQYF. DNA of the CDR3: TGCAGTGCTATAGATCCCCGGGGGGACACAGATACGCAGTATTTT.

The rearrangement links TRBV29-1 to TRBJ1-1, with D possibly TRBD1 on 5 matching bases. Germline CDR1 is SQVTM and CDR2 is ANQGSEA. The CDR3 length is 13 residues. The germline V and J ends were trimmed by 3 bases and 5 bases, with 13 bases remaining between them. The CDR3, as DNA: TGCAGCGTTGATGGGGGACTTACGACTGAAGCTTTCTTT. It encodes CSVDGGLTTEAFF.

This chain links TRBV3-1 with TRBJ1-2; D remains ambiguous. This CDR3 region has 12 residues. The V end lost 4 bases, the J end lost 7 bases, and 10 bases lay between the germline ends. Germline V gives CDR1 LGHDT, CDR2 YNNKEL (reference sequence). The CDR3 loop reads CASSPGAFGYTF. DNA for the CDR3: TGTGCCAGCAGCCCCGGAGCGTTTGGCTACACCTTC.

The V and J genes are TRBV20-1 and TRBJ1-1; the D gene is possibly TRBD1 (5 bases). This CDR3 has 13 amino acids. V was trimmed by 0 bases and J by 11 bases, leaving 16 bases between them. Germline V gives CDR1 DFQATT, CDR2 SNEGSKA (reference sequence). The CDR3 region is CSAREDTYLPAFF. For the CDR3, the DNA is TGCAGTGCTAGAGAGGACACGTACCTTCCTGCTTTCTTT.